The text below deals with one T cell receptor beta chain. The ends were cut back, 4 bases at V and 8 bases at J, with 14 bases in the middle. Germline CDR1 reads MGHRA; CDR2 reads YSYEKL. There are 14 residues in the CDR3. Assay used: immunoSEQ multiplex PCR; TCRdb lists only in-frame clones, some missing. Here the sample spans approximately 190,000 clones, about 89% being singletons. This record belongs to a study of control samples from healthy donors and cancer patients. This TCR was sampled from a man aged 25-45 years in good health. The sequenced material came from blood. This chain connects TRBV4-1 to TRBJ1-4; D not certain. The CDR3 nucleotides are TGCGCCAGCAGCCGAAGTTCCTCCACCGAAAAACTGTTTTTT. Translated: CASSRSSSTEKLFF.